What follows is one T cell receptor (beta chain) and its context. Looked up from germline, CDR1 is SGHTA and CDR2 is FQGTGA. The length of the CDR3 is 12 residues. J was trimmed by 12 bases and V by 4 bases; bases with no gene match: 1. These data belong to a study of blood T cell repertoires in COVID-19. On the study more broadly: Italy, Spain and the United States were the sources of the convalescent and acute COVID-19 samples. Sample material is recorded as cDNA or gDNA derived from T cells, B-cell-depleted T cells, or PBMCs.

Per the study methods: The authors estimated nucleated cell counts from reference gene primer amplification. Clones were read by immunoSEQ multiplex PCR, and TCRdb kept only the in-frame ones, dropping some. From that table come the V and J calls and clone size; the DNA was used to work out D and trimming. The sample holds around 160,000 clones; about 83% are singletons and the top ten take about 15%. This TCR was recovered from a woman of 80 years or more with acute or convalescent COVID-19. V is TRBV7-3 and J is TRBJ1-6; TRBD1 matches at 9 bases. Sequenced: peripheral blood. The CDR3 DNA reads TGTGCCAGCAGCTCGGGACAGGGACCCCTCCACTTT. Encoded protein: CASSSGQGPLHF. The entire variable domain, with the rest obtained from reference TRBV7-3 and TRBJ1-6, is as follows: GAGVSQTPSNKVTEKGKYVELRCDPISGHTALYWYRQSLGQGPEFLIYFQGTGAADDSGLPNDRFFAVRPEGSVSTLKIQRTERGDSAVYLCASSSGQGPLHFGNGTRLTVT.